A selection of T cell receptor beta chains follows, all from one sample in a study of vaccination effects on CD4 cells after COVID-19. Clones were sequenced by immunoSEQ multiplex PCR, and TCRdb holds only the in-frame ones, with some missing. The sample shows more than 60,000 clones, 70% to 85% of them seen only once. No antigen has been assigned to these receptors. Source: CD4+ T cells from PBMCs cultured without peptide, taken before COVID-19 vaccination. The receptor source for this set is a human donor who had a prior SARS-CoV-2 infection. Each CDR3 is given with its conserved first and last residue. Each record gives: J gene, clone size, D gene, V gene, CDR3 DNA, CDR3 protein. The D gene is left open where the match is weak. Clone size is not always given. Where it is, it says once, few, many or a class for expanded clones.

>TRBJ1-5|-|-|TRBV4-2
TGTGCCAGCAGCCAAGGCCAAGCGGAAGCCGGCGGTCAGCCCCAGCATTTT
CASSQGQAEAGGQPQHF
>TRBJ1-2|-|TRBD1|TRBV11-2
TGTGCCAGCAGCCTACGGACAGGGGGGCGAGGCTACACCTTC
CASSLRTGGRGYTF
>TRBJ2-1|-|-|TRBV19
TGTGCCAGTAGTTTTCTGACACCGGTGGGCGATGAGCAGTTCTTC
CASSFLTPVGDEQFF
>TRBJ2-6|-|-|TRBV6-1
TGTGCCAGCAGTGGGACGGGGCCAAGATCCACGAGCTCTGGGGCCAACGTCCTGACTTTC
CASSGTGPRSTSSGANVLTF
>TRBJ2-3|-|-|TRBV7-2
TGTGCCAGCAGTCTAATGGCTAACTGGTTCGTACAGGATACGCAGTATTTT
CASSLMANWFVQDTQYF
>TRBJ2-3|-|-|TRBV30
TGTGCCTGGAGTGTGTGGCGGGACACAGATACGCAGTATTTT
CAWSVWRDTDTQYF
>TRBJ2-7|-|TRBD2|TRBV11-2
TGTGCCAGCAGCTTAGAACTAGCGGGGGGCTACGAGCAGTACTTC
CASSLELAGGYEQYF
>TRBJ2-1|-|TRBD1|TRBV13
TGTGCCAGCAGCTCGGGACAGGGGGCGTACAATGAGCAGTTCTTC
CASSSGQGAYNEQFF
>TRBJ1-1|few|-|TRBV5-1
TGCGCCAGCAGCTTGGGCAGGGATACTGAAGCTTTCTTT
CASSLGRDTEAFF
>TRBJ2-7|-|TRBD1|TRBV7-9
TGTGCCAGCAGCTTAGACGGGACAGCCGAATACGAGCAGTACTTC
CASSLDGTAEYEQYF
>TRBJ2-7|-|TRBD2|TRBV30
TGTGCCTGGGAAAGACTAGCGACGTCCGAGCAGTACTTC
CAWERLATSEQYF
>TRBJ2-1|-|-|TRBV5-1
TGCGCCAGCCACACACCCTGGAGTGGGGTAACTGAGCAGTTCTTC
CASHTPWSGVTEQFF
>TRBJ2-5|-|-|TRBV19
TGTGCCAGTACCCCGGATAGGGAGGCCGGGGGAACCCAGTACTTC
CASTPDREAGGTQYF
>TRBJ2-7|-|-|TRBV24-1
TGTGCCACCAGTGATTTTCAGACAAGTAATCTCAACGAGCAGTACTTC
CATSDFQTSNLNEQYF
>TRBJ1-6|few|TRBD1|TRBV5-6
TGTGCCAGCAGCTTGGCAGGGGGTAATTCACCCCTCCACTTT
CASSLAGGNSPLHF
>TRBJ1-2|-|-|TRBV18
TGTGCCAGCTCTCTAGGCGGGACGCAGTATGGCTACACCTTC
CASSLGGTQYGYTF
>TRBJ1-2|many|-|TRBV6-5
TGTGCCAGCGGGAAAGGTACAGGGAACTATGGCTACACCTTC
CASGKGTGNYGYTF
>TRBJ1-5|-|-|TRBV2
TGTGCCAGCAGTGACGTAGGGGACAATCAGCCCCAGCATTTT
CASSDVGDNQPQHF
>TRBJ2-5|-|TRBD2|TRBV6-1
TGTGCCAGCAGTGAAAGGATTTCGGGGGGAGAGACCCAGTACTTC
CASSERISGGETQYF
>TRBJ2-7|once|-|TRBV15
TGTGCCACCAGCAGAGATCCAGGGAGGCCCTACGAGCAGTACTTC
CATSRDPGRPYEQYF
>TRBJ2-7|-|-|TRBV27
TGTGCCAGCAGTCCGACGGTGACTTTAGAGCAGTACTTC
CASSPTVTLEQYF
>TRBJ2-5|-|TRBD2|TRBV10-3
TGTGCCATCAGTCCGGGACTAGCGGGGCCCGGGACCCAGTACTTC
CAISPGLAGPGTQYF
>TRBJ1-6|-|-|TRBV9
TGTGCCAGCAATGGAGAAATGGGTTCACCCCTCCACTTT
CASNGEMGSPLHF
>TRBJ1-2|few|-|TRBV7-9
TGTGCCAGCAGTCCTGTCGCACAGGACTATGGCTACACCTTC
CASSPVAQDYGYTF
>TRBJ2-6|-|-|TRBV21-1
TGTGCCAGCAGCAAAGCGTATATCGGACAGGGCACCTCTGGGGCCAACGTCCTGACTTTC
CASSKAYIGQGTSGANVLTF
>TRBJ2-2|once|TRBD2|TRBV11-2
TGTGCCAGCAGGGGCGGGGGAAAGACCGGGGAGCTGTTTTTT
CASRGGGKTGELFF
>TRBJ1-2|-|-|TRBV12-3/TRBV12-4
TGTGCCAGCAGTCGACAGGCTAACTATGGCTACACCTTC
CASSRQANYGYTF
>TRBJ2-7|once|TRBD2|TRBV6-6
TGTGCCAGCGCCGTTCGGGGGGGTACGAGGGAGCAGTACTTC
CASAVRGGTREQYF
>TRBJ2-7|-|TRBD2|TRBV6-5
TGTGCCAGCAGAGAGGCTAGCGGCGACTACGAGCAGTACTTC
CASREASGDYEQYF
>TRBJ2-7|few|TRBD2|TRBV7-7
TGTGCTAGCAGCTTAGTCCTTGGGGTAGCGGGGGGTCCATGGTACGAGCAGTACTTC
CASSLVLGVAGGPWYEQYF
>TRBJ1-1|-|TRBD1|TRBV5-1
TGCGCCAGCAGCCTGTCGGGACAGGGGCGTGGGGCTTTCTTT
CASSLSGQGRGAFF
>TRBJ2-5|-|TRBD2|TRBV4-3
TGCGCCAGCAGCCAAGAGGCTAGCGGAGGAGAGACCCAGTACTTC
CASSQEASGGETQYF
>TRBJ1-1|-|-|TRBV3-1/TRBV3-2
TGTGCCAGCACAATCGGAGGGGTGTCGACTGAAGCTTTCTTT
CASTIGGVSTEAFF
>TRBJ1-1|-|TRBD1|TRBV18
TGTGCCAGCTCACCCCTTATGACCACAGGGGTCAGCACTGAAGCTTTCTTT
CASSPLMTTGVSTEAFF
>TRBJ1-6|few|-|TRBV5-1
TGCGCCAGCAGCTTGGGACAGGTTGATTCACCCCTCCACTTT
CASSLGQVDSPLHF
>TRBJ2-2|-|-|TRBV11-3
TGTGCCAGTACGTCAAGGCGGCGGCAGGCCACCGGGGAGCTGTTTTTT
CASTSRRRQATGELFF
>TRBJ2-7|-|-|TRBV7-3
TGTGCCAGCAGCCCGGGAGCGGGCCGGGTAGACGAGCAGTACTTC
CASSPGAGRVDEQYF
>TRBJ2-2|-|TRBD2|TRBV18
TGTGCCAGCTCACCACGGGCTAGCGGGGGAACAAAACGAAACACCGGGGAGCTGTTTTTT
CASSPRASGGTKRNTGELFF
>TRBJ2-2|-|-|TRBV7-3
TGTGCCAGCGGGAAGCGGGACAAAGGAGACACCGGGGAGCTGTTTTTT
CASGKRDKGDTGELFF
>TRBJ1-3|-|-|TRBV3-1/TRBV3-2
TGTGCCAGCAGGGTTAACTCTGGAAACACCATATATTTT
CASRVNSGNTIYF
>TRBJ1-6|-|TRBD1|TRBV6-5
TGTGCCAGCACCCTGACAGGGGACGAGTCACCCCTCCACTTT
CASTLTGDESPLHF
>TRBJ2-1|-|-|TRBV27
TGTGCCAGCAGTTTGATGGGGGGATTCTCTGAGCAGTTCTTC
CASSLMGGFSEQFF
>TRBJ2-1|once|TRBD2|TRBV2
TGTGCCACAAAGGGGACTAGCGGGAGGGTGGAGCAGTTCTTC
CATKGTSGRVEQFF
>TRBJ2-6|-|-|TRBV12-3/TRBV12-4
TGTGCCAGCAGTCCCGGGGCCAACGTCCTGACTTTC
CASSPGANVLTF
>TRBJ2-2|few|TRBD2|TRBV7-9
TGTGCCAGCAGCTTATTAACGGGAGGCACCGGGGAGCTGTTTTTT
CASSLLTGGTGELFF
>TRBJ1-3|-|-|TRBV18
TGTGCCAGCTCACCTCTTGACAGGTCTGGAAACACCATATATTTT
CASSPLDRSGNTIYF
>TRBJ2-5|-|TRBD2|TRBV19
TGTGCCAGTAGGCCCCGCTTGACTAGCGACACCCAGTACTTC
CASRPRLTSDTQYF
>TRBJ1-1|many|TRBD1|TRBV6-1
TGTGCCAGCAGTGAAATTTCAGGGGGTAGGCTGAACACTGAAGCTTTCTTT
CASSEISGGRLNTEAFF
>TRBJ1-3|-|-|TRBV9
TGTGCCAGCAGCCCCCGTGTGGTCTACAGCTCTGGAAACACCATATATTTT
CASSPRVVYSSGNTIYF
>TRBJ1-5|-|-|TRBV7-2
TGTGCCAGCAGCTTAGCCAACAATCAGCCCCAGCATTTT
CASSLANNQPQHF
>TRBJ2-7|-|TRBD2|TRBV11-3
TGTGCCAGCAGCCCGGGACTAGCGGGAGTATCGTGGGAGCAGTACTTC
CASSPGLAGVSWEQYF
>TRBJ2-3|-|-|TRBV30
TGTGCCTGGAGTGTGGTACTTTCCACAGATACGCAGTATTTT
CAWSVVLSTDTQYF
>TRBJ2-1|-|TRBD2|TRBV25-1
TGTGCCAGCAGGCCAGGGGTGGGAACTAGCGGGGGACTTGAGCAGTTCTTC
CASRPGVGTSGGLEQFF
>TRBJ2-5|-|-|TRBV2
TGTGCCAGCAGTGAACAGTGGAGGTTCGACCAGTACTTC
CASSEQWRFDQYF